This is a list of T cell receptor beta chains from one sample in a study of T cells in Graves' hyperthyroidism and ophthalmopathy. TCRdb fed the multiplex PCR reads into MiXCR, producing one record per CDR3 protein. The table has roughly 580,000 distinct CDR3 sequences, around 46% seen once. Material for sequencing was peripheral blood or thyroid tissue (not recorded which). Every receptor here comes from a woman in her late teens or twenties with Graves' hyperthyroidism. CDR3s include the opening cysteine and the closing phenylalanine or tryptophan. Each record gives: V gene, D gene, clone size, J gene, CDR3 DNA, CDR3 protein. A D gene is named only where the DNA matches it firmly. A row's size may be missing; if present it is once, few, many or a size class.

V: TRBV20-1
D: -
size: few
J: TRBJ2-5
DNA: TGCAGTGCTAGAGCGCCAGGGGGAGGGCAAGAGACCCAGTACTTC
CDR3: CSARAPGGGQETQYF

V: TRBV6-5
D: -
size: few
J: TRBJ1-6
DNA: TGTGCCAGCAGTTCTGGGTCTGCCCCAAATTCACCCCTCCACTTT
CDR3: CASSSGSAPNSPLHF

V: TRBV19
D: TRBD1
size: many
J: TRBJ1-2
DNA: TGTGCCAGTAGTACGGAGGGGGCGCCTTCTGGCTACACCTTC
CDR3: CASSTEGAPSGYTF

V: TRBV5-1
D: -
size: many
J: TRBJ2-5
DNA: TGCGCCAGCAGCTTGGAGGGCAGGAAAGAGACCCAGTACTTC
CDR3: CASSLEGRKETQYF

V: TRBV10-3
D: -
size: -
J: TRBJ2-7
DNA: TGTGCCATCAGTGAGGAAGGGAGTCGCTACGAGCAGTACTTC
CDR3: CAISEEGSRYEQYF

V: TRBV10-2
D: -
size: many
J: TRBJ1-4
DNA: TGTGCCAGCAGTGATGCAGGGAGTAATGAAAAACTGTTTTTT
CDR3: CASSDAGSNEKLFF

V: TRBV9
D: -
size: many
J: TRBJ1-6
DNA: TGTGCCAGCAGCTCCGGCCCTGTTTCACCCCTCCACTTT
CDR3: CASSSGPVSPLHF

V: TRBV2
D: TRBD1
size: many
J: TRBJ1-1
DNA: TGTGCCAGCAGTCTACACGGACAGGGCAGTACTGAAGCTTTCTTT
CDR3: CASSLHGQGSTEAFF

V: TRBV25-1
D: -
size: many
J: TRBJ2-5
DNA: TGTGCCAGCAGTGACCACCCACCAGGAGAGACCCAGTACTTC
CDR3: CASSDHPPGETQYF

V: TRBV19
D: -
size: few
J: TRBJ1-5
DNA: TGTGCCAGTAAGAGGAGCAATCAGCCCCAGCATTTT
CDR3: CASKRSNQPQHF

V: TRBV5-6
D: -
size: -
J: TRBJ2-1
DNA: TGTGCCAGCAGCTTCGGGGTGGGAAATGAGCAGTTCTTC
CDR3: CASSFGVGNEQFF

V: TRBV7-2
D: -
size: once
J: TRBJ2-7
DNA: TGTGCCAGCAGCTTGAGCAGGGGATGGGAGCAGTACTTC
CDR3: CASSLSRGWEQYF

V: TRBV19
D: TRBD1
size: -
J: TRBJ1-5
DNA: TGTGCCAGTAGGAGACAGGGGGATTATAGCAATCAGCCCCAGCATTTT
CDR3: CASRRQGDYSNQPQHF

V: TRBV19
D: -
size: many
J: TRBJ1-2
DNA: TGTGCCAGTAGTCTCTCCGGACAGTACTATGGCTACACCTTC
CDR3: CASSLSGQYYGYTF

V: TRBV29-1
D: -
size: many
J: TRBJ1-1
DNA: TGCAGCGTTGAATCTGGGGACACTGAAGCTTTCTTT
CDR3: CSVESGDTEAFF

V: TRBV2
D: TRBD2
size: many
J: TRBJ2-7
DNA: TGTGCCAGCGGGACTAGGTTCCACGAGCAGTACTTC
CDR3: CASGTRFHEQYF

V: TRBV29-1
D: -
size: -
J: TRBJ1-2
DNA: TGCAGCCAAGAGCGGGGACGGAGCTATGGCTACACCTTC
CDR3: CSQERGRSYGYTF

V: TRBV11-1
D: TRBD1
size: -
J: TRBJ1-1
DNA: TGTGCCAGCAGCCGGCCCTGGACAGGTTTTGGAGCTTTCTTT
CDR3: CASSRPWTGFGAFF

V: TRBV6-1
D: -
size: -
J: TRBJ1-1
DNA: TGTGCCAGCACTCCTACAGCGAACACTGAAGCTTTCTTT
CDR3: CASTPTANTEAFF

V: TRBV7-9
D: -
size: many
J: TRBJ1-6
DNA: TGTGCCAGCAGCTCCGAACGACAGGACTATAATTCACCCCTCCACTTT
CDR3: CASSSERQDYNSPLHF

V: TRBV2
D: -
size: many
J: TRBJ2-5
DNA: TGTGCCAGCAGGGACGGTAGTGGAGAGACCCAGTACTTC
CDR3: CASRDGSGETQYF

V: TRBV24-1
D: TRBD1
size: few
J: TRBJ1-2
DNA: TGTGCCACCAGGGACAGGTTGGGCTATGGCTACACCTTC
CDR3: CATRDRLGYGYTF

V: TRBV24-1
D: TRBD1
size: -
J: TRBJ1-2
DNA: TGTGCTACCAAAGGACAGGGGGATGGCTACACCTTC
CDR3: CATKGQGDGYTF

V: TRBV29-1
D: -
size: -
J: TRBJ2-5
DNA: TGCAGCGCATCTCCAGGGAGGGGGCAGCCCCAGTACTTC
CDR3: CSASPGRGQPQYF

V: TRBV2
D: -
size: many
J: TRBJ1-2
DNA: TGTGCCAGCAGTGAAGGGTTTAGGGGCTCTAACTATGGCTACACCTTC
CDR3: CASSEGFRGSNYGYTF

V: TRBV2
D: -
size: -
J: TRBJ1-1
DNA: TGTGCCAGCATCACCGGGACATCCTTGAACACTGAAGCTTTCTTT
CDR3: CASITGTSLNTEAFF

V: TRBV18
D: -
size: -
J: TRBJ1-1
DNA: TGTGCCAGCTCACCTAGAGCCCTCACTGAAGCTTTCTTT
CDR3: CASSPRALTEAFF

V: TRBV20-1
D: TRBD2
size: few
J: TRBJ2-5
DNA: TGCAGTGCCATGACTAGCGTGGCTAAAGAGACCCAGTACTTC
CDR3: CSAMTSVAKETQYF

V: TRBV10-3
D: -
size: many
J: TRBJ1-5
DNA: TGTGCCATCAGTGAAAGAGGGAATCAGCCCCAGCATTTT
CDR3: CAISERGNQPQHF

V: TRBV9
D: -
size: -
J: TRBJ1-2
DNA: TGTGCCAGCAGCCCCCGGGGCGGGGAGAAGATAGGTGGCTACACCTTC
CDR3: CASSPRGGEKIGGYTF

V: TRBV20-1
D: -
size: -
J: TRBJ1-1
DNA: TGCAGCGTTGAAGATCCGTCGGCAGCTTTCTTT
CDR3: CSVEDPSAAFF

V: TRBV7-2
D: -
size: -
J: TRBJ1-2
DNA: TGTGCCAGCAGCGTTCGGCTAACCTATGGCTACACCTTC
CDR3: CASSVRLTYGYTF

V: TRBV7-9
D: -
size: few
J: TRBJ1-1
DNA: TGTGCCAGCAGCGGCCAGACCCACTTGAACACTGAAGCTTTCTTT
CDR3: CASSGQTHLNTEAFF

V: TRBV7-8
D: TRBD2
size: -
J: TRBJ2-5
DNA: TGTGCCGGCAGGCGGCTAGCGGGGCACCGGGGTGGAGAGACCCAGTACTTC
CDR3: CAGRRLAGHRGGETQYF

V: TRBV24-1
D: TRBD1
size: -
J: TRBJ1-4
DNA: TGTGCCACCAGTGAGGCGACAGGGGCTCGAGAAAAACTGTTTTTT
CDR3: CATSEATGAREKLFF

V: TRBV2
D: TRBD2
size: -
J: TRBJ2-1
DNA: TGTGCCAGCAAGGAAGAGACTAGCGGGCCTTTGCAGTTCTTC
CDR3: CASKEETSGPLQFF

V: TRBV5-1
D: TRBD1
size: -
J: TRBJ1-2
DNA: TGCGCCAGCAGCTTGGCGGGGACAGATAATAACTATGGCTACACCTTC
CDR3: CASSLAGTDNNYGYTF

V: TRBV24-1
D: -
size: many
J: TRBJ1-1
DNA: TGTGCCACCAGCCACTTTACAGGGGAAGCTTTCTTT
CDR3: CATSHFTGEAFF

V: TRBV11-1
D: -
size: once
J: TRBJ2-7
DNA: TGTGCCAGCAGCTTACCGGGACTTCGCTCCTACGAGCAGTACTTC
CDR3: CASSLPGLRSYEQYF

V: TRBV29-1
D: TRBD1
size: -
J: TRBJ2-7
DNA: TGCAGCGCTGTCCCCGGTGACAGGGTGAACGAGGAGTACTTC
CDR3: CSAVPGDRVNEEYF

V: TRBV25-1
D: -
size: -
J: TRBJ1-6
DNA: TGTGCCAGCAGTGCCGGGGGGGCTAATTCACCCCTCCACTTT
CDR3: CASSAGGANSPLHF

V: TRBV2
D: TRBD1
size: many
J: TRBJ1-2
DNA: TGTGCCAGCAGTTCGAACACAGGGGGGCTGTTCTATGGCTACACCTTC
CDR3: CASSSNTGGLFYGYTF

V: TRBV12-3/TRBV12-4
D: -
size: -
J: TRBJ1-2
DNA: TGTGCCAGCAGTTTAGCCTTTGACGGCTATGGCTACACCTTC
CDR3: CASSLAFDGYGYTF

V: TRBV7-3
D: -
size: -
J: TRBJ1-1
DNA: TGCGCCAGCAGCCCCCAGGCGGTGGGCACTGAAGCTTTCTTT
CDR3: CASSPQAVGTEAFF

V: TRBV24-1
D: TRBD1
size: -
J: TRBJ1-4
DNA: TGTGCCACCAGTGACAACAGGACAGGGCCTGTTGCGCCAACTAATGAAAAACTGTTTTTT
CDR3: CATSDNRTGPVAPTNEKLFF

V: TRBV7-2
D: -
size: -
J: TRBJ2-7
DNA: TGCGCCAGCAGCCAAGAAGAAACCGGGGCCTACGAGCAGTACTTC
CDR3: CASSQEETGAYEQYF

V: TRBV20-1
D: TRBD1
size: -
J: TRBJ1-4
DNA: TGCAGTGCTAGAGGGGACAGGGGGGATGAAAAACTGTTTTTT
CDR3: CSARGDRGDEKLFF